This T cell receptor beta chain was captured in a study of blood T cell repertoires in COVID-19. In the study overall: Sites across the United States, Italy and Spain contributed samples from acute and convalescent COVID-19. The cDNA or gDNA used as material had been derived from T cells, B-cell-depleted T cells, or PBMCs.

The assay was immunoSEQ multiplex PCR, and TCRdb's table has in-frame clones only and misses some. The data show roughly 180,000 clones, approximately 83% seen once. CDR3 size: 14 residues. The rearrangement uses TRBV21-1 and TRBJ2-7; no DNA check was done on the table's D call, TRBD1. TRBV21-1 is an annotated pseudogene. The sequence was collected from a woman aged 60 to 75 who had recovered from COVID-19. Material: PBMCs or T cells enriched from blood (not recorded which). In DNA, the CDR3 is TGTGCCAGCAGCCGGACAGTAAGTTTGTGCGAGCAGTACTTC. Translated: CASSRTVSLCEQYF.